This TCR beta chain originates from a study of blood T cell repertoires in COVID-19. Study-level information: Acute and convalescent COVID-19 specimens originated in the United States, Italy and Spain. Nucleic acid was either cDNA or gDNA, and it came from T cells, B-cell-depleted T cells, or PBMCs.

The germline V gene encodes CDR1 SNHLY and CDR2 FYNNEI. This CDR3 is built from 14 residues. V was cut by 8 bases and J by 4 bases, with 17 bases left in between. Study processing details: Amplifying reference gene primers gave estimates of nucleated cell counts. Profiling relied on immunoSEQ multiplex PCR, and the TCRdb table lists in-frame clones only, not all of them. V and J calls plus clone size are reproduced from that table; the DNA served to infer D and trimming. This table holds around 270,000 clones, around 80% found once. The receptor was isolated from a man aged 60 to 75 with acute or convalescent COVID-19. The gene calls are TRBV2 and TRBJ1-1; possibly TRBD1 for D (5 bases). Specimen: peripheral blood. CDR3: CASASILGGTEAFF. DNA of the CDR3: TGTGCCAGCGCGTCAATCCTGGGGGGCACTGAAGCTTTCTTT.